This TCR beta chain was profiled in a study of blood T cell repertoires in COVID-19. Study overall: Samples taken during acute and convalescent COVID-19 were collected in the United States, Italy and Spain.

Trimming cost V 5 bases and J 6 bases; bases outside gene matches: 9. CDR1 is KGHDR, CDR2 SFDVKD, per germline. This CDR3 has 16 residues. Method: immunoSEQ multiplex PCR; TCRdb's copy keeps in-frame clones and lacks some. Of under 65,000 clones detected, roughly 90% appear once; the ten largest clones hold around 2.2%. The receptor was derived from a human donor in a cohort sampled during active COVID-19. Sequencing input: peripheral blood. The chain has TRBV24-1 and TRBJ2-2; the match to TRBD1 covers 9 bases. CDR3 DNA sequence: TGTGCCACCAGTGCCGCCGGACAGGGGAGCGCCGGGGAGCTGTTTTTT. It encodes CATSAAGQGSAGELFF.